Below are 30 T cell receptor beta chains sequenced from a single sample in a study of human T cells and chemical hapten exposure. Using its own MiXCR run on the RACE reads, TCRdb lists one record per CDR3 protein. This sample has around 50,000 distinct CDR3 sequences; 7.5% to 10% occur once, and the top ten carry over 1.5%. Time point indicated: patch test 2, 6 weeks after DPC sensitization. Stated treatment: therapeutic diphenylcyclopropenone sensitization with weekly scalp DPC. The sequences come from whole blood, collected in connection with sensitization to the hapten diphenylcyclopropenone (DPC). These receptor sequences come from a woman between 45 and 65 years old with alopecia areata. Some clones in this sample may be carry-over from other donors' samples.

The chain links TRBV11-2 to TRBJ2-5, with D tentatively TRBD1 (6 bases). Trimming took off 2 bases at V and 1 base at J, with 8 bases between the two ends. The germline gives CDR1 SGHAT, CDR2 FQNNGV. The CDR3 has 14 amino acids. This CDR3 is CASSLIRGQETQYF. In DNA form, the CDR3 reads TGTGCCAGCAGCTTAATCAGGGGCCAAGAGACCCAGTACTTC.

In its sample, this clonotype was seen many times. The CDR3: CASSFRINEKLFF. In DNA form, the CDR3 reads TGTGCCAGCAGCTTTCGAATTAATGAAAAACTGTTTTTT. The rearrangement joins TRBV11-1 to TRBJ1-4; no firm D call. V lost 3 bases and J lost 4, with 6 bases in between. Germline V gene sequence: CDR1 SGHAT, CDR2 FQDESV (reference sequence). CDR3 length: 13 residues.

The rearrangement uses TRBV7-2 and TRBJ1-2; D gene ambiguous. The CDR3 consists of 15 residues. The germline CDR1 and CDR2 sequences are SGHTA and FQGNSA. V shed 5 bases and J shed 2 bases, with 15 bases lying between them. The CDR3 region is CASSMRTPGNYGYTF. CDR3 nucleotide sequence: TGTGCCAGCAGCATGAGGACTCCCGGAAACTATGGCTACACCTTC.

V is TRBV5-1 and J is TRBJ1-2; 10 nucleotides line up with TRBD1. This CDR3 region has 16 residues. The germline V gene encodes CDR1 SGHRS and CDR2 YFSETQ. V lost 3 bases and J lost 2; bases outside the gene matches: 7. The CDR3 bases are TGCGCCAGCAGCTGGGGCTCGGGACAGGGGAACTATGGCTACACCTTC. This encodes CASSWGSGQGNYGYTF.

Ten or more counts support this clonotype. The chain has TRBV29-1 and TRBJ2-4; D gene unclear. This CDR3 spans 13 amino acids. Trimming removed 4 bases at V and 7 bases at J, with 14 bases between. Looked up from germline, CDR1 is SQVTM and CDR2 is ANQGSEA. CDR3 sequence reads: CSVAPSLGNIQYF. The CDR3 region has the DNA TGCAGCGTTGCGCCGTCTTTAGGCAACATTCAGTACTTC.

This clonotype has a count of ten or more. The V gene is TRBV5-1, the J gene TRBJ2-5; 9 bases map to TRBD2. The ends lost 4 bases at V and 3 bases at J; junction bases unmatched: 4. CDR3 length: 14 amino acids. Germline V gives CDR1 SGHRS, CDR2 YFSETQ. CDR3: CASSGTSQKETQYF. Written as DNA, the CDR3 is TGCGCCAGCAGCGGGACTAGCCAGAAAGAGACCCAGTACTTC.

This clonotype was seen at least ten times. This chain joins TRBV19 and TRBJ1-4; D call uncertain. The germline V gene encodes CDR1 LNHDA and CDR2 SQIVND (reference sequence). The V end was cut by 11 bases, the J end by 1 base, with 20 bases between. The CDR3 spans 16 residues. The DNA of the CDR3 is TGTGCCGTCAGCCGAGCTACCTGGGGAACTAATGAAAAACTGTTTTTT. Translating it yields CAVSRATWGTNEKLFF.

J is TRBJ2-3 and V is TRBV7-2, with a weak D call TRBD1 (6 bases). CDR3 size: 16 residues. The germline gives CDR1 SGHTA, CDR2 FQGNSA. Deletions cut 4 bases from V and 0 bases from J, with 14 bases between. The CDR3, as DNA: TGTGCCAGCAGCTCGAGAGACAGGTTCAGCACAGATACGCAGTATTTT. Translation: CASSSRDRFSTDTQYF. Full variable domain (outside the CDR3, taken from reference TRBV7-2 and TRBJ2-3): GAGVSQSPSNKVTEKGKDVELRCDPISGHTALYWYRQSLGQGLEFLIYFQGNSAPDKSGLPSDRFSAERTGGSVSTLTIQRTQQEDSAVYLCASSSRDRFSTDTQYFGPGTRLTVL.

The rearrangement joins TRBV21-1 to TRBJ2-6; TRBD1 is the table's D call, not checked against the DNA. TRBV21-1 is a recognized pseudogene. The CDR3 runs to 18 residues. CDR3 sequence reads: CASLGTSYHPSGANVLTF. The CDR3 DNA sequence: TGTGCCAGCCTCGGGACATCCTACCATCCCTCTGGGGCCAACGTCCTGACTTTC.

The gene calls are TRBV6-2 or TRBV6-3 and TRBJ2-2, with D tentatively TRBD2 (6 bases). V shed 5 bases and J shed 4 bases, with 20 bases lying between them. This CDR3 has 17 residues. Germline V lookup: CDR1 MNHEY, CDR2 SVGEGT. The CDR3 DNA reads TGTGCCAGCAGTATTCGGACGGCGGGGACTTCCACCGGGGAGCTGTTTTTT. Amino acid sequence: CASSIRTAGTSTGELFF.

There are many counts of this clonotype. The chain employs TRBV5-6 and TRBJ2-2; D is perhaps TRBD2 (5 bases). The CDR3 has 15 amino acids. V was pared by 5 bases and J by 5 bases, with 16 bases between. Per germline, CDR1 SGHDT and CDR2 YYEEEE. The CDR3 nucleotides read TGTGCCAGCAGGAATGGCCAGAGGGCGACCGGGGAGCTGTTTTTT. This encodes CASRNGQRATGELFF.

This rearrangement joins TRBV9 to TRBJ1-3, with D hard to call. CDR3 size: 13 residues. V was trimmed by 2 bases and J by 0 bases, leaving 3 bases between them. Looked up from germline, CDR1 is SGDLS and CDR2 is YYNGEE. The CDR3 is CASSVDSGNTIYF. The CDR3 bases are TGTGCCAGCAGCGTCGACTCTGGAAACACCATATATTTT.

There are a few counts of this clonotype. J is TRBJ1-6 and V is TRBV10-3, with D unclear. The germline V gene has CDR1 ENHRY and CDR2 SYGVKD. This CDR3 is built from 15 residues. V lost 5 bases to trimming and J lost 5 bases, with 13 bases between them. CDR3 in amino acids: CAISPRPGDNSPLHF. The CDR3 DNA sequence: TGTGCCATCAGTCCGAGACCAGGAGATAATTCACCCCTCCACTTT.

The V gene is TRBV6-5, the J gene TRBJ1-1; perhaps TRBD1 as D (6 bases). The CDR3 has 14 residues. Germline CDR1 is MNHEY and CDR2 is SVGAGI. V shed 4 bases and J shed 1 base, with 10 bases lying between them. CDR3 nucleotides: TGTGCCAGCAGTTGGGGACACCAGAACACTGAAGCTTTCTTT. Its translation is CASSWGHQNTEAFF.

This clonotype has just one count. V is TRBV9 and J is TRBJ2-7; 7 bases fit TRBD2. The junction had 11 bases not matched to a gene; V was cut back by 2 bases and J by 6 bases. The CDR3 is made up of 15 amino acids. CDR1 is SGDLS, CDR2 YYNGEE, per germline. CDR3 sequence reads: CASSVGGNPMGEQYF. Here the CDR3 DNA reads TGTGCCAGCAGCGTCGGGGGGAACCCTATGGGCGAGCAGTACTTC.

This clonotype was recorded at least ten times. This rearrangement joins TRBV4-3 to TRBJ1-6; no clear D. Looked up from germline, CDR1 is LGHNA and CDR2 is YSLEER. V lost 0 bases to trimming and J lost 13 bases, with 13 bases between them. This CDR3 is built from 14 residues. The CDR3, as DNA: TGCGCCAGCAGCCAAGATCTCTTGGGAATGCCCCTCCACTTT. Amino acids: CASSQDLLGMPLHF.

The gene calls are TRBV28 and TRBJ2-7, with D possibly being TRBD2 (5 bases). The CDR3 totals 15 residues. The germline V gene has CDR1 MDHEN and CDR2 SYDVKM. The V end was cut by 8 bases, the J end by 1 base, with 18 bases between. CDR3 nucleotide sequence: TGTGCCAGCCCCCCCGTAGGGCGGGTTTCCTACGAGCAGTACTTC. Translated: CASPPVGRVSYEQYF.

V is TRBV14 and J is TRBJ2-2; perhaps TRBD1 as D (5 bases). Germline V gene data show CDR1 as SGHDN and CDR2 as FVKESK. The CDR3 spans 14 residues. V lost 4 bases and J 9 bases, leaving 15 bases between the germline ends. In DNA, the CDR3 is TGTGCCAGCAGCCCTCCAAACCTGGGGCGGGAGCTGTTTTTT. Its translation: CASSPPNLGRELFF.

In its sample, this clonotype was seen a few times. The rearrangement uses TRBV3-1 and TRBJ1-2; D is perhaps TRBD1 (5 bases). The CDR3 extends over 14 amino acids. Between the trimmed V and J ends, which lost 1 base and 8 bases, there was a span of 14 bases. CDR1 and CDR2 (germline): LGHDT, YNNKEL (reference sequence). The CDR3 DNA is TGTGCCAGCAGCCAAGGTACCAGCAGGGTCGGCTACACCTTC. Translating gives CASSQGTSRVGYTF.

Many counts were recorded for this clonotype. The CDR3 region is CASSLDPGQGSPLHF. For the CDR3, the DNA is TGTGCCAGCAGCTTAGACCCGGGACAGGGTTCACCCCTCCACTTT. The genes are TRBV11-2 and TRBJ1-6; 9 bases line up with TRBD1. This CDR3 spans 15 amino acids. V lost 0 bases to trimming and J lost 9 bases; unmatched junction nucleotides: 3. Germline values: CDR1 SGHAT, CDR2 FQNNGV.

The sample holds a few counts of this clonotype. The chain carries TRBV5-1 and TRBJ2-2, with D tentatively TRBD2 (5 bases). Trimming cost V 0 bases and J 6 bases, with 9 bases left between them. In germline, CDR1 is SGHRS, CDR2 YFSETQ. The CDR3 runs 14 residues. CDR3 bases: TGCGCCAGCAGCTTGGTGGGGAGCTCCGGGGAGCTGTTTTTT. It codes for CASSLVGSSGELFF.

The genes are TRBV7-6 and TRBJ1-1; no firm D call. This CDR3 spans 13 amino acids. V was trimmed by 5 bases and J by 1 base, leaving 8 bases between them. Germline V CDR1 and CDR2: SGHVS, FNYEAQ. Here the CDR3 DNA reads TGTGCCAGCAGCCCGAACCAGAACACTGAAGCTTTCTTT. This translates into CASSPNQNTEAFF.

The V and J genes are TRBV4-1 and TRBJ1-5; possibly TRBD1 for D (5 bases). This CDR3 is built from 17 residues. The V gene lost 0 bases and the J gene lost 7 bases, with 19 bases spanning the gap. Germline loops: CDR1 MGHRA, CDR2 YSYEKL. CDR3 DNA sequence: TGCGCCAGCAGCCAAGATTCTGGGGCAGGTTGGGACCAGCCCCAGCATTTT. Its protein is CASSQDSGAGWDQPQHF.

The rearrangement uses TRBV7-2 and TRBJ2-7; perhaps D is TRBD1 or TRBD2 (5 bases each). The CDR3 extends over 13 amino acids. Trimming stripped 5 bases from V and 1 base from J, with 9 bases between. Germline V gives CDR1 SGHTA, CDR2 FQGNSA. CDR3 region: CASSVGRSYEQYF. DNA for the CDR3: TGTGCCAGCAGCGTGGGACGGTCCTACGAGCAGTACTTC.

This clonotype was seen repeatedly, ten times or more. This sequence joins TRBV28 and TRBJ2-7; TRBD1 aligns across 9 bases. V lost 5 bases, J lost 4 bases, and 9 bases stayed unmatched. CDR1 is MDHEN and CDR2 is SYDVKM in the germline V gene. The CDR3 sequence is 15 residues long. CDR3 region: CASSSRGTGSYEQYF. The CDR3 bases are TGTGCCAGCAGTAGCCGTGGGACAGGGTCGTACGAGCAGTACTTC.

This clonotype was seen at least ten times. The chain joins TRBV4-3 to TRBJ1-2; D gene uncertain. CDR3 length: 15 amino acids. V was shortened by 0 bases and J by 2 bases, with 10 bases between the two germline ends. Germline V lookup: CDR1 LGHNA, CDR2 YSLEER. The CDR3: CASSQDIGFNYGYTF. In DNA, the CDR3 is TGCGCCAGCAGCCAAGATATAGGGTTCAACTATGGCTACACCTTC.

This clonotype was seen more than once but under ten times. This sequence joins TRBV29-1 and TRBJ2-1; D gene uncertain. CDR3 size: 17 residues. Germline V CDR1 and CDR2: SQVTM, ANQGSEA. Trimming took 0 bases from V and 0 from J, leaving 15 bases between them. CDR3 sequence: CSVEDLSGTFSYNEQFF. As DNA, the CDR3 is TGCAGCGTTGAAGATCTTAGTGGCACCTTCTCCTACAATGAGCAGTTCTTC.

The genes are TRBV24-1 and TRBJ1-5; D ambiguous. V gave up 4 bases and J gave up 5 bases, with 8 bases separating them. The V gene's germline CDR1 is KGHDR and CDR2 SFDVKD. This CDR3 region has 13 residues. The CDR3 nucleotides are TGTGCCACCAGTGAGAGGGCTGATCAGCCCCAGCATTTT. Residues: CATSERADQPQHF.

In this sample, this clonotype turned up a few times. The J gene is TRBJ2-6, the V gene TRBV28; weak D call: TRBD2 (5 bases). This CDR3 comprises 20 residues. V was clipped by 3 bases and J by 0 bases, with 21 bases between them. Germline V gene lookup returns CDR1 MDHEN and CDR2 SYDVKM. CDR3 bases: TGTGCCAGCAGTTTGAGGTCACGCGGACTCCTGATCTCTGGGGCCAACGTCCTGACTTTC. This translates into CASSLRSRGLLISGANVLTF. The full variable domain, rest sourced from reference TRBV28 and TRBJ2-6, is DVKVTQSSRYLVKRTGEKVFLECVQDMDHENMFWYRQDPGLGLRLIYFSYDVKMKEKGDIPEGYSVSREKKERFSLILESASTNQTSMYLCASSLRSRGLLISGANVLTFGAGSRLTVL.

This clonotype has at least ten counts. The CDR3 here is CASSVGALPGRDEQFF. The CDR3 DNA sequence: TGTGCCAGCAGCGTAGGGGCGCTACCGGGTAGGGATGAGCAGTTCTTC. This chain joins TRBV9 and TRBJ2-1; D is unresolved. Germline CDR1 and CDR2: SGDLS and YYNGEE. The CDR3 is 16 residues long. V lost 0 bases and J 8 bases, leaving 18 bases between the germline ends.